A single sample gave rise to the 30 T cell receptor beta chains below, sequenced in a study of blood T cell repertoires in COVID-19. Repertoires were generated with immunoSEQ multiplex PCR, while TCRdb's copy carries only in-frame clones and drops some. The table shows roughly 280,000 clones, with roughly 87% occurring only once. The sequenced sample was peripheral blood. The receptors were sampled from a woman aged 45 to 65 who had recovered from COVID-19.

This clone was picked up one time. The chain recombines TRBV5-8 with TRBJ2-4; tentatively, D is TRBD1 (5 bases). Trimming left V 0 bases short and J 7 bases short, with 5 bases between. The CDR3 loop spans 12 amino acids. Looked up from germline, CDR1 is SGHTS and CDR2 is YDEGEE. The CDR3 reads CASSLDRNIQYF. CDR3 bases: TGTGCCAGCAGCTTGGACAGGAACATTCAGTACTTC.

The chain uses TRBV7-9 and TRBJ1-6, with a possible D match to TRBD1 (6 bases). CDR1 SEHNR and CDR2 FQNEAQ come from the germline V gene (reference sequence). V shed 3 bases and J shed 10 bases, with 16 bases lying between them. The CDR3 runs 15 residues. DNA of the CDR3: TGTGCCAGCAGCTTGGTACAGGGATCAGACTCACCCCTCCACTTT. Protein: CASSLVQGSDSPLHF.

This chain joins TRBV29-1 and TRBJ2-7, with D uncertain. The CDR3 spans 15 residues. Germline V CDR1 and CDR2: SQVTM, ANQGSEA. The V end was cut by 3 bases, the J end by 0 bases, with 15 bases between. In DNA form, the CDR3 reads TGCAGCGTTGACCCCCCGGCAGGTTTCTCCTACGAGCAGTACTTC. Residues: CSVDPPAGFSYEQYF.

The gene calls are TRBV5-6 and TRBJ1-3; D is undetermined. CDR1 is SGHDT and CDR2 is YYEEEE in the germline V gene. The CDR3 extends over 16 amino acids. V shed 0 bases and J shed 0 bases, with 10 bases lying between them. The CDR3 is CASSLGRLDSGNTIYF. As DNA, the CDR3 is TGTGCCAGCAGCTTGGGGCGGTTAGACTCTGGAAACACCATATATTTT. The full variable domain, in which reference TRBV5-6 and TRBJ1-3 provide the parts outside the CDR3, is DAGVTQSPTHLIKTRGQQVTLRCSPKSGHDTVSWYQQALGQGPQFIFQYYEEEERQRGNFPDRFSGHQFPNYSSELNVNALLLGDSALYLCASSLGRLDSGNTIYFGEGSWLTVV.

This chain links TRBV3-1 (or the pseudogene TRBV3-2) with TRBJ1-2; tentatively, D is TRBD1 (5 bases). Trimming removed 5 bases from V and 5 bases from J, with 18 bases in between. The germline gives CDR1 LGHDT, CDR2 YNNKEL (reference sequence). The CDR3 sequence is 15 residues long. CDR3 protein: CASSSPGTGRYGYTF. The CDR3 nucleotides are TGTGCCAGCAGCTCACCCGGGACCGGGAGGTATGGCTACACCTTC.

The V call is TRBV6-2 or TRBV6-3, the J call TRBJ2-1, with 9 bases identical to TRBD1. Trimming cost V 3 bases and J 8 bases; bases outside gene matches: 8. Germline V gene lookup returns CDR1 MNHEY and CDR2 SVGEGT. This CDR3 has 15 amino acids. CDR3 bases: TGTGCCAGCAGTTATCCCTGGACAGGGGCCTATGAGCAGTTCTTC. Its protein product is CASSYPWTGAYEQFF.

Note on this clone: Other nucleotide sequences from this sample produce the same CDR3. The chain is built from TRBV9 and TRBJ2-7; 12 bases match TRBD2. The CDR3 has 16 residues. V lost 4 bases, J lost 0 bases, and 5 bases stayed unmatched. Per germline, CDR1 SGDLS and CDR2 YYNGEE. CDR3 residues: CASSPLAGGSSYEQYF. In DNA, the CDR3 is TGTGCCAGCAGCCCCCTAGCGGGAGGGAGCTCCTACGAGCAGTACTTC.

The chain uses TRBV11-1 and TRBJ2-7; D is perhaps TRBD2 (6 bases). Germline values: CDR1 SGHAT, CDR2 FQDESV (reference sequence). This CDR3 is 13 amino acids long. V was pared by 5 bases and J by 2 bases, with 10 bases between. The CDR3 nucleotides are TGTGCCAGCAGCCCGAGACTAGCCTACGAGCAGTACTTC. Protein sequence: CASSPRLAYEQYF.

The J gene is TRBJ1-2, the V gene TRBV6-2 or TRBV6-3; D gene ambiguous. Per germline, CDR1 MNHEY and CDR2 SVGEGT. V was trimmed by 4 bases and J by 8 bases, leaving 11 bases between them. This CDR3 region has 12 residues. The CDR3 DNA reads as TGTGCCAGCAGTTTTCTACCCTCGGGCTACACCTTC. This codes for CASSFLPSGYTF.

V is TRBV5-5 and J is TRBJ1-5; no definite D call. The V end lost 0 bases, the J end lost 6 bases, and 16 bases lay between the germline ends. Germline V CDR1 and CDR2: SGHKS, YYEKEE (reference sequence). The CDR3 is made up of 16 amino acids. CDR3 DNA sequence: TGTGCCAGCAGCTTGGACATCTTTCTTAGCGGTCAGCCCCAGCATTTT. As protein: CASSLDIFLSGQPQHF.

J is TRBJ2-1 and V is TRBV28; 7 bases map to TRBD1. This CDR3 has 12 residues. V lost 4 bases, J lost 14 bases, and 8 bases stayed unmatched. Germline values: CDR1 MDHEN, CDR2 SYDVKM. As DNA, the CDR3 is TGTGCCAGCAGTTCCGATCGACAGGGAAAGTTCTTC. The encoded protein is CASSSDRQGKFF.

The chain uses TRBV15 and TRBJ2-7; 9 bases agree with TRBD1. The CDR3 is 13 residues long. CDR1 and CDR2 from the germline V gene are LNHNV and YYDKDF (reference sequence). The V and J ends lost 6 bases and 5 bases, in that order; junction bases with no gene match: 5. The CDR3 DNA sequence: TGTGCCACCAGGACCGGGACAGGGAACGAGCAGTACTTC. This sequence encodes CATRTGTGNEQYF.

This clone was seen a single time. The DNA is omitted, as the CDR3 cannot be located on it reliably, and the CDR3 follows TCRdb's listing. CDR3 in amino acids: CASSHKGARQYFGEQYF. The J gene is TRBJ2-7, the V gene TRBV23-1; the table gives TRBD1 as D, unverified against the DNA. TRBV23-1 is labeled an ORF, and its function is uncertain. With termini counted, the CDR3 has 17 amino acids.

The DNA of the CDR3 is TGTGCCAGCCGACCCACAGGGAATGAAAAACTGTTTTTT. Translated: CASRPTGNEKLFF. The chain carries TRBV7-8 and TRBJ1-4, with D perhaps matching TRBD1 (6 bases). The ends were cut back, 8 bases at V and 5 bases at J, with 12 bases in the middle. Germline assignment: CDR1 SGHVS and CDR2 FQNEAQ. The length of the CDR3 is 13 residues.

The rearrangement uses TRBV3-1 (or the pseudogene TRBV3-2) and TRBJ1-1; D may be TRBD1 (5 bases). CDR3 length: 14 amino acids. Deletions cut 6 bases from V and 6 bases from J, with 17 bases between. The germline V gene encodes CDR1 LGHDT and CDR2 YNNKEL (reference sequence). The CDR3, as DNA: TGTGCCAGCAGACTTGGACCGGGAGGGGCTGAAGCTTTCTTT. This gives the protein CASRLGPGGAEAFF.

This clone was detected a few times. The CDR3 protein is CASSDRGRTTYEQYF. CDR3 nucleotides: TGTGCCAGCTCGGACAGGGGGCGAACCACCTACGAGCAGTACTTC. The chain couples TRBV9 to TRBJ2-7; 11 positions agree with TRBD1. The germline V gene encodes CDR1 SGDLS and CDR2 YYNGEE. Germline trimming cut 7 bases from V and 2 bases from J; bases unmatched to any gene: 8. The CDR3 runs 15 residues.

Written as DNA, the CDR3 is TGTGCCAGCAGCTTAGGGTCAGGGGATGACAATGAGCAGTTCTTC. Protein sequence: CASSLGSGDDNEQFF. The chain combines TRBV7-2 with TRBJ2-1; D may be TRBD1 (6 bases). CDR1 and CDR2 from the germline V gene are SGHTA and FQGNSA. CDR3 length: 15 residues. Trimming removed 1 base from V and 5 bases from J, with 12 bases in between. The full variable domain, in which reference TRBV7-2 and TRBJ2-1 provide the parts outside the CDR3, is GAGVSQSPSNKVTEKGKDVELRCDPISGHTALYWYRQSLGQGLEFLIYFQGNSAPDKSGLPSDRFSAERTGGSVSTLTIQRTQQEDSAVYLCASSLGSGDDNEQFFGPGTRLTVL.

This rearrangement joins TRBV6-2 or TRBV6-3 to TRBJ1-6; D gene ambiguous. V was clipped by 2 bases and J by 9 bases, with 17 bases between them. CDR3 size: 16 residues. The V gene's germline CDR1 is MNHEY and CDR2 SVGEGT. CDR3 sequence (DNA): TGTGCCAGCAGTTACGGAGACGCAAGTTTGTCTTCACCCCTCCACTTT. This gives the protein CASSYGDASLSSPLHF.

The J gene is TRBJ1-2, the V gene TRBV6-5, with TRBD1 matching 9 bases. Germline V gene sequence: CDR1 MNHEY, CDR2 SVGAGI. With V trimmed by 4 bases and J by 8 bases, 5 bases remained unmatched. This CDR3 is built from 13 residues. The CDR3 here is CASSLQGAGGYTF. DNA for the CDR3: TGTGCCAGCAGTTTACAGGGGGCTGGGGGCTACACCTTC.

The chain carries TRBV7-2 and TRBJ1-2, with TRBD1 as a possible D gene (6 bases). This CDR3 is 15 amino acids long. Germline assignment: CDR1 SGHTA and CDR2 FQGNSA. Trimming shortened V by 3 bases and J by 2 bases, and 13 bases separated the two germline ends. CDR3 amino acids: CASSLNRVTNYGYTF. The CDR3 region has the DNA TGTGCCAGCAGCTTGAACAGGGTAACCAACTATGGCTACACCTTC.

V and J are TRBV7-9 and TRBJ1-2; possible D gene TRBD1, 5 bases. This CDR3 region has 15 residues. Germline V gene data show CDR1 as SEHNR and CDR2 as FQNEAQ (reference sequence). V was trimmed by 3 bases and J by 4 bases, leaving 15 bases between them. CDR3 residues: CASSLVGQKIYGYTF. The CDR3 DNA reads TGTGCCAGCAGCTTGGTGGGGCAGAAAATCTATGGCTACACCTTC.

The J gene is TRBJ2-6, the V gene TRBV7-2, with D possibly matching TRBD1 (6 bases). Deletions cut 0 bases from V and 0 bases from J, with 21 bases between. The CDR3 is 21 amino acids. CDR1 is SGHTA, CDR2 FQGNSA, per germline. CDR3 loop: CASSLAHETGGIGSGANVLTF. CDR3 DNA sequence: TGTGCCAGCAGCTTAGCGCATGAGACAGGTGGAATCGGCTCTGGGGCCAACGTCCTGACTTTC.

The chain links TRBV6-2 or TRBV6-3 to TRBJ2-3; 10 bases align to TRBD2. The germline V gene encodes CDR1 MNHEY and CDR2 SVGEGT. This CDR3 spans 15 amino acids. V shed 2 bases, J shed 6 bases, and the junction held 5 bases outside the gene matches. The CDR3 sequence is CASSYTGLAVDTQYF. For the CDR3, the DNA is TGTGCCAGCAGTTACACCGGACTAGCGGTGGATACGCAGTATTTT.

This clone has just one count. V gene TRBV12-5 combines with J gene TRBJ1-5; D unclear. CDR3 length: 12 residues. V gave up 8 bases and J gave up 2 bases, with 7 bases separating them. CDR1 LGHNT and CDR2 FRNRAP come from the germline V gene. In DNA form, the CDR3 reads TGTGCTAGTACAGACGGCAATCAGCCCCAGCATTTT. Protein: CASTDGNQPQHF.

The chain joins TRBV2 to TRBJ2-7; tentative D call: TRBD2 (6 bases). The V gene lost 1 base and the J gene lost 6 bases, with 16 bases spanning the gap. Germline V gene sequence: CDR1 SNHLY, CDR2 FYNNEI. The CDR3 loop spans 15 amino acids. The CDR3 loop is CASSEVEGLAGEQYF. The DNA for the CDR3 is TGTGCCAGCAGTGAAGTGGAGGGGCTAGCCGGCGAGCAGTACTTC.

J is TRBJ2-7 and V is TRBV6-5, with D tentatively TRBD2 (6 bases). The CDR3 has 15 residues. The germline gives CDR1 MNHEY, CDR2 SVGAGI. V was cut by 6 bases and J by 5 bases, with 20 bases left in between. For the CDR3, the DNA is TGTGCCAGCAGCCATGGGAGGTACCTCTTGAACGAGCAGTACTTC. Residues: CASSHGRYLLNEQYF.

The rearrangement uses TRBV2 and TRBJ2-2; 13 bases are a match to TRBD2. From germline, CDR1 is SNHLY and CDR2 FYNNEI. J gave up 5 bases and V 7 bases, and 7 bases lay outside the gene matches. The CDR3 is 16 amino acids. The CDR3 coding sequence is TGTGCCAGCACTTCACTAGCGGGGGGGCGGACCGGGGAGCTGTTTTTT. Its translation: CASTSLAGGRTGELFF.

The chain joins TRBV24-1 to TRBJ1-2, with 7 bases that match TRBD1. Trimming cost V 3 bases and J 4 bases; bases outside gene matches: 7. CDR3 length: 15 residues. CDR1 and CDR2 from the germline V gene are KGHDR and SFDVKD. The CDR3 loop is CATSDTGQDRYGYTF. The CDR3 nucleotides read TGTGCCACCAGTGATACCGGACAGGACCGCTATGGCTACACCTTC.

V and J are TRBV11-1 and TRBJ2-1, with TRBD2 matching 10 bases. The length of the CDR3 is 15 residues. The germline V gene encodes CDR1 SGHAT and CDR2 FQDESV (reference sequence). The trim removed 6 bases at V and 7 bases at J, leaving 9 bases unmatched. The CDR3 sequence is CASRHIAGGVNEQFF. Here the CDR3 DNA reads TGTGCCAGCAGACATATAGCGGGAGGTGTGAATGAGCAGTTCTTC.

This sequence joins TRBV12-5 and TRBJ2-2, with 8 positions matching TRBD2. The V and J ends lost 5 bases and 5 bases, in that order; junction bases with no gene match: 7. The germline CDR1 and CDR2 sequences are LGHNT and FRNRAP. This CDR3 has 15 residues. CDR3 DNA: TGTGCTAGTGGTCTGATCGGGACTAGTACCGGGGAGCTGTTTTTT. It codes for CASGLIGTSTGELFF.